The 26 T cell receptor beta chains given below trace back to one sample, sequenced in a study of cytotoxic CD8 clonotypes in ibrutinib-treated CLL. Sequencing was performed with immunoSEQ multiplex PCR; in TCRdb, only in-frame clones are kept and a portion is missing. This table has over 250,000 clones, 60% to 80% appearing once. This sample comprised PBMCs, obtained at disease progression, from a patient treated with ibrutinib. The receptors were sampled from a human donor with chronic lymphocytic leukemia.

This clone was seen a single time. The chain couples TRBV5-4 to TRBJ2-1, with D perhaps being TRBD1 or TRBD2 (5 bases each). Trimming shortened V by 3 bases and J by 9 bases, and 13 bases separated the two germline ends. This CDR3 region has 13 residues. Germline V gene data show CDR1 as SGHNT and CDR2 as YYREEE (reference sequence). CDR3 DNA: TGTGCCAGCAGCTGGGACGGGGTTGGTGAGCAGTTCTTC. It is translated as CASSWDGVGEQFF.

In the case of this clone: A read error may produce the germline difference seen at one junction end. The V call is TRBV28, the J call TRBJ2-4, with 9 positions matching TRBD1. From germline, CDR1 is MDHEN and CDR2 SYDVKM. The CDR3 has 13 amino acids. This CDR3 reads CASSPPSGTGHHF. The CDR3 DNA follows: TGTGCCAGCAGTCCCCCCTCCGGGACAGGGCACCACTTC.

The gene calls are TRBV7-8 and TRBJ2-7; tentative D call: TRBD1 (5 bases). V dropped 0 bases and J dropped 0 bases, with 6 bases sitting between them. Germline V gives CDR1 SGHVS, CDR2 FQNEAQ. This CDR3 spans 14 amino acids. Here the CDR3 DNA reads TGTGCCAGCAGCTTAGCAGGGGACTCCTACGAGCAGTACTTC. This sequence encodes CASSLAGDSYEQYF.

There are a few counts of this clone. The chain carries TRBV4-1 and TRBJ1-2; a possible D gene is TRBD1 (5 bases). CDR1 is MGHRA, CDR2 YSYEKL, per germline. V was shortened by 1 base and J by 3 bases, with 12 bases between the two germline ends. The length of the CDR3 is 15 residues. The chain's CDR3 is CASSQGVGADYGYTF. CDR3 nucleotide sequence: TGCGCCAGCAGCCAAGGGGTAGGGGCGGACTATGGCTACACCTTC.

This clone was seen only a few times. This rearrangement joins TRBV29-1 to TRBJ1-2, with D uncertain. Germline V lookup: CDR1 SQVTM, CDR2 ANQGSEA. CDR3 length: 11 amino acids. Trimming removed 5 bases at V and 13 bases at J, with 17 bases between. CDR3 sequence (DNA): TGCAGCGTTCTTGAAGGACCTACGTCCACCTTC. Encoded protein: CSVLEGPTSTF.

The chain combines TRBV2 with TRBJ2-1; D gene uncertain. V gave up 4 bases and J gave up 9 bases, with 16 bases separating them. The CDR3 has 14 residues. CDR1 and CDR2 (germline): SNHLY, FYNNEI. The CDR3 nucleotides are TGTGCCAGCAGTGTAGGTGAATGGGCTGGTGAGCAGTTCTTC. Translated, it gives CASSVGEWAGEQFF.

This clone was recorded a few times. This CDR3 is CSVVQGADYGYTF. In nucleotides, the CDR3 is TGCAGCGTTGTCCAGGGGGCCGACTATGGCTACACCTTC. This chain links TRBV29-1 with TRBJ1-2, with 8 nucleotides matching TRBD1. CDR3 length equals 13 residues. Germline CDR1 reads SQVTM; CDR2 reads ANQGSEA. The ends lost 4 bases at V and 3 bases at J; junction bases unmatched: 4.

The V gene is TRBV5-1, the J gene TRBJ2-3; tentatively, D is TRBD2 (5 bases). The CDR3 length is 14 residues. Germline V lookup: CDR1 SGHRS, CDR2 YFSETQ. V lost 1 base to trimming and J lost 4 bases, with 10 bases between them. The CDR3 coding sequence is TGCGCCAGCAGCTTGTCCCTAGCCCCAGATACGCAGTATTTT. As protein: CASSLSLAPDTQYF. Based on the CDR3 plus reference TRBV5-1 and TRBJ2-3, the full variable domain is KAGVTQTPRYLIKTRGQQVTLSCSPISGHRSVSWYQQTPGQGLQFLFEYFSETQRNKGNFPGRFSGRQFSNSRSEMNVSTLELGDSALYLCASSLSLAPDTQYFGPGTRLTVL.

This clone showed up just a few times. This chain uses TRBV5-5 with TRBJ2-2; a weak D match, TRBD2 (5 bases). This CDR3 is 16 amino acids long. Germline-derived CDR1 and CDR2 are SGHKS and YYEKEE (reference sequence). Trimming stripped 4 bases from V and 0 bases from J, with 13 bases between. As DNA, the CDR3 is TGTGCCAGCAGCCTGGCTCCGGGGACGAACACCGGGGAGCTGTTTTTT. Its translation: CASSLAPGTNTGELFF. The variable domain in full, completed from reference TRBV5-5 and TRBJ2-2, reads DAGVTQSPTHLIKTRGQQVTLRCSPISGHKSVSWYQQVLGQGPQFIFQYYEKEERGRGNFPDRFSARQFPNYSSELNVNALLLGDSALYLCASSLAPGTNTGELFFGEGSRLTVL.

This clone showed up just a few times. This chain links TRBV7-9 with TRBJ2-7; D remains unclear. This CDR3 has 13 residues. The germline V gene encodes CDR1 SEHNR and CDR2 FQNEAQ (reference sequence). V shed 5 bases and J shed 4 bases, with 12 bases lying between them. This chain's CDR3 is CASSPRTAYEQYF. The CDR3 DNA is TGTGCCAGCAGCCCCCGGACGGCATACGAGCAGTACTTC.

This clone was counted a few times. The CDR3: CASSEYGVRDSPLHF. The DNA of the CDR3 is TGTGCCAGCAGTGAATACGGGGTTAGGGATTCACCCCTCCACTTT. The chain uses TRBV25-1 and TRBJ1-6, with D uncertain. V was trimmed by 0 bases and J by 8 bases, leaving 11 bases between them. The CDR3 has 15 amino acids. CDR1 is MGHDK, CDR2 SYGVNS, per germline.

In its sample, this clone was seen once. The J gene is TRBJ1-3, the V gene TRBV7-6, with 9 bases identical to TRBD1. The CDR3 is made up of 15 amino acids. V gave up 5 bases and J gave up 4 bases; unmatched junction bases: 6. CDR1 and CDR2 (germline): SGHVS, FNYEAQ. CDR3: CASSPGQGTGNTIYF. DNA for the CDR3: TGTGCCAGCAGCCCGGGACAGGGAACCGGAAACACCATATATTTT.

The chain has TRBV28 and TRBJ2-3; D may be TRBD1 or TRBD2 (6 bases each). Germline lookup yields CDR1 MDHEN and CDR2 SYDVKM. Trimming left V 1 base short and J 0 bases short, with 11 bases between. This CDR3 region has 16 residues. The CDR3 nucleotides are TGTGCCAGCAGTTTATTGGGGGGCGGAAGCACAGATACGCAGTATTTT. This encodes CASSLLGGGSTDTQYF.

V and J are TRBV6-5 and TRBJ2-2; no definite D call. The CDR3 has 14 amino acids. CDR1 and CDR2 from the germline V gene are MNHEY and SVGAGI. V dropped 3 bases and J dropped 4 bases, with 9 bases sitting between them. DNA of the CDR3: TGTGCCAGCAGTTATCAGGACCTCACCGGGGAGCTGTTTTTT. This encodes CASSYQDLTGELFF.

The V gene is TRBV6-5, the J gene TRBJ1-2; D might be TRBD1 (5 bases). CDR1 is MNHEY and CDR2 is SVGAGI in the germline V gene. V gave up 3 bases and J gave up 7 bases, with 12 bases separating them. The CDR3 runs to 13 residues. The CDR3 protein is CASSYSGTTGYTF. The CDR3 coding sequence is TGTGCCAGCAGTTATTCGGGGACGACTGGCTACACCTTC.

Only a few counts were recorded for this clone. In nucleotides, the CDR3 is TGTGCCAGCAGATTTGAGGCGGGGGCCGGGGAGCAGTTCTTC. Residues: CASRFEAGAGEQFF. The chain has TRBV7-8 and TRBJ2-1, with D maybe TRBD2 (7 bases). Germline assignment: CDR1 SGHVS and CDR2 FQNEAQ. The CDR3 totals 14 residues. Trimming pared 6 bases from V and 10 bases from J, leaving 19 bases between. The full variable domain, in which reference TRBV7-8 and TRBJ2-1 provide the parts outside the CDR3, is GAGVSQSPRYKVAKRGQDVALRCDPISGHVSLFWYQQALGQGPEFLTYFQNEAQLDKSGLPSDRFFAERPEGSVSTLKIQRTQQEDSAVYLCASRFEAGAGEQFFGPGTRLTVL.

This clone was seen a few times. The chain employs TRBV13 and TRBJ2-7, with 7 bases lining up with TRBD2. This CDR3 spans 14 amino acids. Trimming cost V 6 bases and J 2 bases; bases outside gene matches: 7. Germline lookup yields CDR1 PRHDT and CDR2 FYEKMQ (reference sequence). CDR3 residues: CASRRGSIPYEQYF. The CDR3 region has the DNA TGTGCCAGCAGGCGCGGGAGCATCCCCTACGAGCAGTACTTC.

The V and J genes are TRBV5-1 and TRBJ2-5; D remains unclear. Trimming shortened V by 0 bases and J by 4 bases, and 7 bases separated the two germline ends. The germline V gene encodes CDR1 SGHRS and CDR2 YFSETQ. The CDR3 length is 13 residues. CDR3 protein: CASSLEGLETQYF. The CDR3 coding sequence is TGCGCCAGCAGCTTGGAAGGCCTAGAGACCCAGTACTTC.

This clone was counted only a few times. This chain links TRBV29-1 with TRBJ1-1, with D unclear. The CDR3 totals 10 residues. V was shortened by 4 bases and J by 11 bases, with 11 bases between the two germline ends. Per germline, CDR1 SQVTM and CDR2 ANQGSEA. CDR3: CSVGRVKAFF. Here the CDR3 DNA reads TGCAGCGTTGGGAGGGTGAAGGCTTTCTTT.

This rearrangement joins TRBV9 to TRBJ1-2; unclear D gene. CDR3 size: 13 residues. Deletions cut 0 bases from V and 5 bases from J, with 8 bases between. Germline CDR1 is SGDLS and CDR2 is YYNGEE. CDR3 amino acids: CASSVDVLYGYTF. The CDR3 nucleotides are TGTGCCAGCAGCGTAGACGTATTGTATGGCTACACCTTC.

This clone was observed a single time. The chain is built from TRBV28 and TRBJ1-2; D gene unclear. This CDR3 is 13 amino acids long. CDR1 and CDR2 from the germline V gene are MDHEN and SYDVKM. V was shortened by 4 bases and J by 0 bases, with 6 bases between the two germline ends. The CDR3 is CASSSLSNYGYTF. Here the CDR3 DNA reads TGTGCCAGCAGTTCATTGTCTAACTATGGCTACACCTTC.

The V call is TRBV2, the J call TRBJ2-1; a weak D match, TRBD2 (5 bases). Germline CDR1 is SNHLY and CDR2 is FYNNEI. Trimming stripped 2 bases from V and 10 bases from J, with 15 bases between. CDR3 length: 14 amino acids. The CDR3 loop reads CASSEKGPTGEQFF. CDR3 bases: TGTGCCAGCAGTGAAAAGGGCCCTACGGGGGAGCAGTTCTTC. Complete variable domain (other parts from reference TRBV2 and TRBJ2-1): EPEVTQTPSHQVTQMGQEVILRCVPISNHLYFYWYRQILGQKVEFLVSFYNNEISEKSEIFDDQFSVERPDGSNFTLKIRSTKLEDSAMYFCASSEKGPTGEQFFGPGTRLTVL.

This clone was counted between two and nine times. The V gene is TRBV6-5, the J gene TRBJ2-1, with 8 nucleotides matching TRBD2. Germline CDR1 is MNHEY and CDR2 is SVGAGI. This CDR3 has 13 residues. Germline trimming cut 0 bases from V and 10 bases from J; bases unmatched to any gene: 2. The CDR3 region has the DNA TGTGCCAGCAGTTACTCTCCGGGAGGGGAGCAGTTCTTC. Protein product: CASSYSPGGEQFF.

With respect to this clone: One end of the junction varies from germline; a read error may be responsible. Here the CDR3 DNA reads TGTGCCAGTACTATACTAGCGGTTGGCACCGGGGAGCTGTTTTTT. Amino acids: CASTILAVGTGELFF. The rearrangement joins TRBV19 to TRBJ2-2, with 8 bases matching TRBD2. The CDR3 runs 15 residues. Germline lookup yields CDR1 LNHDA and CDR2 SQIVND (reference sequence).

The chain recombines TRBV9 with TRBJ2-1; 8 bases map to TRBD1. The V gene's germline CDR1 is SGDLS and CDR2 YYNGEE. The CDR3 length is 17 residues. J lost 5 bases, V lost 2 bases, and 12 bases had no gene match. The CDR3, as DNA: TGTGCCAGCAGCGTTGCGGGACAGGCAAGGCAGGACAATGAGCAGTTCTTC. This translates into CASSVAGQARQDNEQFF.

The chain has TRBV11-2 and TRBJ2-2; TRBD2 matches 13 bases. This CDR3 is 19 amino acids long. From germline, CDR1 is SGHAT and CDR2 FQNNGV. V was clipped by 4 bases and J by 4 bases; unmatched bases: 12. CDR3 DNA sequence: TGTGCCAGCAGCTCAGGGTGGACTAGCGGGAGTGTATTCACCGGGGAGCTGTTTTTT. It codes for CASSSGWTSGSVFTGELFF.